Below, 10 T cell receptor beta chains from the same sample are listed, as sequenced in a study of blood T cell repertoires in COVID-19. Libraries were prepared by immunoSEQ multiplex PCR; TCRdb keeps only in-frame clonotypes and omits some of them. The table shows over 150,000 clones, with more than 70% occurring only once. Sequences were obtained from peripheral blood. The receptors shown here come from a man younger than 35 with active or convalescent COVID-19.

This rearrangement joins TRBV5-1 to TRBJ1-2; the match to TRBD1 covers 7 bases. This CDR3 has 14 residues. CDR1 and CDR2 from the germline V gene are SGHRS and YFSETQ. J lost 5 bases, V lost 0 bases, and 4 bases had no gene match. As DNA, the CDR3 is TGCGCCAGCAGCTTGGAAGGGGGCGCATATGGCTACACCTTC. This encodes CASSLEGGAYGYTF.

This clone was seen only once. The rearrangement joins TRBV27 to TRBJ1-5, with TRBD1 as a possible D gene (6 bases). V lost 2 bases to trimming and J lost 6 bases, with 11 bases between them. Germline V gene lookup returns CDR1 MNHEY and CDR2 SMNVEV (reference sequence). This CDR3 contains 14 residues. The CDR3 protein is CASSLMGAGQPQHF. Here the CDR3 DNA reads TGTGCCAGCAGTTTAATGGGGGCCGGTCAGCCCCAGCATTTT.

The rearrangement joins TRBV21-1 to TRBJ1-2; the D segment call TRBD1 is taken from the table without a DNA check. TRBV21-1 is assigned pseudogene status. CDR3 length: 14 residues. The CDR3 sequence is CASSFPVADYGYTF. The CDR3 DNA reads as TGTGCCAGCAGCTTCCCCGTGGCAGACTATGGCTACACCTTC.

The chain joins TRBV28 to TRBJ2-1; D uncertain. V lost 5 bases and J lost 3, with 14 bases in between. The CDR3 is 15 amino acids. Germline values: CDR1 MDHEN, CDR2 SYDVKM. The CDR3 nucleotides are TGTGCCAGCAGTCCTCCCAGACTGGTCTACAATGAGCAGTTCTTC. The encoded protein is CASSPPRLVYNEQFF.

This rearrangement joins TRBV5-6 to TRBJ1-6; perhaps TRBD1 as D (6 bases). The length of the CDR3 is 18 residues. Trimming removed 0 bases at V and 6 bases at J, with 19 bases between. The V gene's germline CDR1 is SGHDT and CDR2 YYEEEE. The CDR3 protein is CASSLGSVGAPLNSPLHF. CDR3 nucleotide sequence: TGTGCCAGCAGCTTGGGATCGGTGGGGGCGCCTCTTAATTCACCCCTCCACTTT.

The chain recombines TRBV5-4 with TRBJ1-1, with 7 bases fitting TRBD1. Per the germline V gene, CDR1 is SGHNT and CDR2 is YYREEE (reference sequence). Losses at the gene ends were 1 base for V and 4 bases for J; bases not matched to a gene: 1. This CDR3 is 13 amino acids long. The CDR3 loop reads CASSLQGVTEAFF. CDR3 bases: TGTGCCAGCAGCTTGCAGGGGGTCACTGAAGCTTTCTTT.

The CDR3 bases are TGCGCCAGCAGCTCCCTTGGGACAGGGGCGAGAAACATTCAGTACTTC. Translation: CASSSLGTGARNIQYF. This chain uses TRBV5-1 with TRBJ2-4; TRBD1 matches 10 bases. Germline CDR1 and CDR2: SGHRS and YFSETQ. V lost 3 bases, J lost 6 bases, and 9 bases stayed unmatched. The CDR3 contains 16 residues.

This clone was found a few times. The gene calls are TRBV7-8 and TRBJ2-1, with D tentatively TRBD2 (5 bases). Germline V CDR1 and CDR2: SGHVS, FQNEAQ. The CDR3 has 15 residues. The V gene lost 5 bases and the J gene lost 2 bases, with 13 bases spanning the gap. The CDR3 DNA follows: TGTGCCAGCAGCCCGTTAGCGAGCACCTACAATGAGCAGTTCTTC. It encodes CASSPLASTYNEQFF.

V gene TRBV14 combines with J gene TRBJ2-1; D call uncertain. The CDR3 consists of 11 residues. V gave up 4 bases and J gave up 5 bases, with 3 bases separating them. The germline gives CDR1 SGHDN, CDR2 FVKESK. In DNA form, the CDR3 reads TGTGCCAGCAGCCGTAACAATGAGCAGTTCTTC. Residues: CASSRNNEQFF.

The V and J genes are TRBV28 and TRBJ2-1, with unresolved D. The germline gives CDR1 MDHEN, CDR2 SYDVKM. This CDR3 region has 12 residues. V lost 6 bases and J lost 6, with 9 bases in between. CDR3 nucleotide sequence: TGTGCCAGCAGGCTATACGGCAATGAGCAGTTCTTC. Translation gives CASRLYGNEQFF.